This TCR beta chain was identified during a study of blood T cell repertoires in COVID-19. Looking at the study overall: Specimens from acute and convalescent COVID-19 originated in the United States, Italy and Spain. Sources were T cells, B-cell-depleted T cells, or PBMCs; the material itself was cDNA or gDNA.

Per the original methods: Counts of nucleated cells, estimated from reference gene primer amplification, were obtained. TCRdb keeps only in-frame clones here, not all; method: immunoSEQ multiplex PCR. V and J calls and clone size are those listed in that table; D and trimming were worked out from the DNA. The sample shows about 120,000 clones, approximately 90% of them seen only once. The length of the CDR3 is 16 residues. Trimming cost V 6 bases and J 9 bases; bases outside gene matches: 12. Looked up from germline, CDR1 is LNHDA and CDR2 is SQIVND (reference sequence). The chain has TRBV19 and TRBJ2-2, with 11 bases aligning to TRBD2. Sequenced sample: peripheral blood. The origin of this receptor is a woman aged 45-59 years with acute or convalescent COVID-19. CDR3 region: CASSLTSGMINRELFF. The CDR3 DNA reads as TGTGCCAGTAGCCTGACTAGCGGGATGATCAACCGGGAGCTGTTTTTT.